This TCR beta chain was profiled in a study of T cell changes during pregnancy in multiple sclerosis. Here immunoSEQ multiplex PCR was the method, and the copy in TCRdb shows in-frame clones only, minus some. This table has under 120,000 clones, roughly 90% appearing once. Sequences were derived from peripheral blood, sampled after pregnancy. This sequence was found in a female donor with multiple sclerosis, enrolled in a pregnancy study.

Here the CDR3 DNA reads TGTGCCAGCAGTTCTCGGGACAGGAACGAGCAGTACTTC. It codes for CASSSRDRNEQYF. V gene TRBV27 combines with J gene TRBJ2-7; the match to TRBD1 covers 8 bases. There are 13 residues in the CDR3. CDR1 MNHEY and CDR2 SMNVEV come from the germline V gene (reference sequence). The junction had 4 bases not matched to a gene; V was cut back by 4 bases and J by 5 bases.